This passage covers 26 T cell receptor beta chains from one sample sequenced in a study of blood T cell repertoires in COVID-19. The data were produced by immunoSEQ multiplex PCR, yet TCRdb's version contains in-frame clones alone and is incomplete. Of about 21,000 clones in the sample, about 86% are singletons; the top ten hold about a sixth. Sequenced: peripheral blood. The source of these receptors is a man between 65 and 85 years old with acute or convalescent COVID-19.

The chain combines TRBV6-1 with TRBJ2-1; D is perhaps TRBD2 (5 bases). This CDR3 has 11 amino acids. The germline gives CDR1 MNHNS, CDR2 SASEGT. Trimming took off 3 bases at V and 15 bases at J, with 12 bases between the two ends. CDR3 amino acids: CASSDGGLRFF. CDR3 DNA: TGTGCCAGCAGTGACGGAGGTTTGCGGTTCTTC.

V usage is TRBV18 and J usage is TRBJ1-5, with no clear D. CDR1 and CDR2 from the germline V gene are KGHSH and LQKENI. The CDR3 is 17 amino acids. Trimming took 6 bases from V and 3 from J, leaving 21 bases between them. The chain's CDR3 is CASSPTLGEGTNQPQHF. CDR3 DNA sequence: TGTGCCAGCTCGCCTACCTTGGGAGAGGGTACCAATCAGCCCCAGCATTTT.

The V call is TRBV28, the J call TRBJ2-5, with D maybe TRBD2 (5 bases). Germline loops: CDR1 MDHEN, CDR2 SYDVKM. Trimming removed 6 bases from V and 2 bases from J, with 13 bases in between. This CDR3 has 14 residues. CDR3 residues: CASSIRGYQETQYF. The CDR3 DNA sequence: TGTGCCAGCAGCATTCGCGGGTATCAAGAGACCCAGTACTTC. The whole variable domain, remainder taken from reference TRBV28 and TRBJ2-5, is DVKVTQSSRYLVKRTGEKVFLECVQDMDHENMFWYRQDPGLGLRLIYFSYDVKMKEKGDIPEGYSVSREKKERFSLILESASTNQTSMYLCASSIRGYQETQYFGPGTRLLVL.

The chain recombines TRBV3-1 (or the pseudogene TRBV3-2) with TRBJ2-1; D perhaps matches TRBD2 (6 bases). The CDR3 is made up of 13 amino acids. The ends were cut back, 4 bases at V and 15 bases at J, with 19 bases in the middle. Germline loops: CDR1 LGHDT, CDR2 YNNKEL (reference sequence). The CDR3 protein is CASSPHPQEGMFF. DNA of the CDR3: TGTGCCAGCAGCCCGCACCCCCAGGAGGGGATGTTCTTC.

J is TRBJ1-2 and V is TRBV7-2; possible D gene TRBD1, 5 bases. V was trimmed by 5 bases and J by 7 bases, leaving 17 bases between them. Germline V gene lookup returns CDR1 SGHTA and CDR2 FQGNSA. The CDR3 runs 14 residues. The CDR3 sequence is CASSPRQGSRGYTF. In DNA, the CDR3 is TGTGCCAGCAGCCCGCGGCAGGGAAGCCGTGGCTACACCTTC.

The V and J genes are TRBV5-6 and TRBJ1-6; D gene uncertain. This CDR3 is built from 18 residues. Germline assignment: CDR1 SGHDT and CDR2 YYEEEE. The V and J ends lost 2 bases and 9 bases respectively, with 24 bases between them. The CDR3 nucleotides read TGTGCCAGCAGCTTCCCCCACCCTACTCCGTCGATCGGTTCACCCCTCCACTTT. Translated: CASSFPHPTPSIGSPLHF.

The chain joins TRBV5-1 to TRBJ2-7, with 14 bases lining up with TRBD2. The CDR3 has 15 residues. Germline-derived CDR1 and CDR2 are SGHRS and YFSETQ. V lost 4 bases to trimming and J lost 7 bases; unmatched junction nucleotides: 7. The CDR3 is CASSPGLAGVGEQYF. CDR3 DNA: TGCGCCAGCAGCCCGGGACTAGCGGGAGTAGGGGAGCAGTACTTC.

The V gene is TRBV6-2 or TRBV6-3, the J gene TRBJ2-7; the match to TRBD2 covers 10 bases. V dropped 0 bases and J dropped 3; count of bases not matched to a gene: 2. The germline CDR1 and CDR2 sequences are MNHEY and SVGEGT. The CDR3 loop spans 15 amino acids. The CDR3 protein is CASSYSGTSDYEQYF. CDR3 DNA sequence: TGTGCCAGCAGTTACTCAGGGACTAGCGACTACGAGCAGTACTTC.

The chain joins TRBV6-2 or TRBV6-3 to TRBJ1-2; possibly TRBD1 for D (6 bases). With 4 bases removed from V and 3 bases from J, the gap between germline ends came to 15 bases. Germline V gene sequence: CDR1 MNHEY, CDR2 SVGEGT. This CDR3 comprises 15 residues. This chain's CDR3 is CASSSPGARYYGYTF. The CDR3 nucleotides are TGTGCCAGCAGTTCACCAGGGGCTAGGTACTATGGCTACACCTTC.

V usage is TRBV19 and J usage is TRBJ2-7, with TRBD2 as a possible D gene (6 bases). V was shortened by 5 bases and J by 2 bases, with 13 bases between the two germline ends. CDR1 is LNHDA, CDR2 SQIVND, per germline (reference sequence). CDR3 length: 14 amino acids. As DNA, the CDR3 is TGTGCCAGTAGTCCCGGGAGAGGACCCTACGAGCAGTACTTC. Amino acids: CASSPGRGPYEQYF.

This clone was counted only a few times. The chain has TRBV4-1 and TRBJ1-1, with TRBD1 identical over 8 bases. CDR3 length: 16 amino acids. The V gene end was trimmed by 4 bases and the J gene end by 1 base; junction bases not matched to a gene: 8. In germline, CDR1 is MGHRA, CDR2 YSYEKL. CDR3 loop: CASSLGSGGENTEAFF. DNA of the CDR3: TGCGCCAGCAGCCTCGGTTCAGGGGGCGAGAACACTGAAGCTTTCTTT.

The chain is built from TRBV27 and TRBJ2-3; TRBD2 matches at 12 bases. V was clipped by 3 bases and J by 4 bases; unmatched bases: 5. Germline V gives CDR1 MNHEY, CDR2 SMNVEV (reference sequence). This CDR3 comprises 16 residues. The CDR3 bases are TGTGCCAGCAGTTTGGTTCTAGCGGGAGGGCCAGATACGCAGTATTTT. Translation: CASSLVLAGGPDTQYF.

This clone was counted a single time. The V gene is TRBV28, the J gene TRBJ1-1; no reliable D call. Germline values: CDR1 MDHEN, CDR2 SYDVKM. Trimming left V 8 bases short and J 0 bases short, with 19 bases between. The CDR3 length is 16 residues. As DNA, the CDR3 is TGTGCCAGCTGTATGAGCGAAAATAGGTTGAACACTGAAGCTTTCTTT. Its protein product is CASCMSENRLNTEAFF.

J is TRBJ2-7 and V is TRBV6-5; the match to TRBD1 covers 8 bases. Per germline, CDR1 MNHEY and CDR2 SVGAGI. CDR3 length: 14 amino acids. With V trimmed by 6 bases and J by 3 bases, 7 bases remained unmatched. The CDR3 sequence is CASRETGDYYEQYF. The CDR3 coding sequence is TGTGCCAGCAGAGAGACAGGGGATTACTACGAGCAGTACTTC.

A single count supports this clone. J is TRBJ2-4 and V is TRBV2; 7 positions agree with TRBD1. V lost 8 bases, J lost 5 bases, and 6 bases stayed unmatched. There are 13 residues in the CDR3. In germline, CDR1 is SNHLY, CDR2 FYNNEI. The CDR3 reads CASHRGTQNIQYF. In nucleotides, the CDR3 is TGTGCCAGCCACAGGGGAACCCAAAACATTCAGTACTTC.

The rearrangement joins TRBV5-4 to TRBJ2-3, with 12 positions matching TRBD2. There are 16 residues in the CDR3. After removal of 0 bases from V and 4 bases from J, the junction contained 3 bases not matched to a gene. Germline V lookup: CDR1 SGHNT, CDR2 YYREEE (reference sequence). CDR3 nucleotide sequence: TGTGCCAGCAGCTTGGGACTAGCGGGAGTCTCAGATACGCAGTATTTT. It specifies CASSLGLAGVSDTQYF. The full variable domain, rest sourced from reference TRBV5-4 and TRBJ2-3, is ETGVTQSPTHLIKTRGQQVTLRCSSQSGHNTVSWYQQALGQGPQFIFQYYREEENGRGNFPPRFSGLQFPNYSSELNVNALELDDSALYLCASSLGLAGVSDTQYFGPGTRLTVL.

This chain joins TRBV18 and TRBJ1-1; D uncertain. Trimming took off 2 bases at V and 3 bases at J, with 7 bases between the two ends. Germline loops: CDR1 KGHSH, CDR2 LQKENI. The CDR3 runs to 13 residues. For the CDR3, the DNA is TGTGCCAGCTCACCAGCCGGGGACACTGAAGCTTTCTTT. Its translation is CASSPAGDTEAFF.

This clone was observed a single time. V usage is TRBV6-5 and J usage is TRBJ2-2; possibly TRBD2 for D (5 bases). Per germline, CDR1 MNHEY and CDR2 SVGAGI. The CDR3 covers 15 residues. Trimming took off 6 bases at V and 1 base at J, with 12 bases between the two ends. The chain's CDR3 is CASRRFGVNTGELFF. CDR3 nucleotide sequence: TGTGCCAGCAGGCGTTTCGGGGTGAACACCGGGGAGCTGTTTTTT.

This rearrangement joins TRBV6-5 to TRBJ1-1; D may be TRBD1 (5 bases). V dropped 6 bases and J dropped 1 base, with 12 bases sitting between them. Germline lookup yields CDR1 MNHEY and CDR2 SVGAGI. This CDR3 has 14 amino acids. The CDR3 spells CASRYGTGNTEAFF. As DNA, the CDR3 is TGTGCCAGCAGATACGGGACTGGGAACACTGAAGCTTTCTTT.

The V and J genes are TRBV27 and TRBJ2-7, with 9 bases lining up with TRBD1. The J segment lost 5 bases and the V segment lost 1 base, leaving 6 bases of the junction unmatched. The CDR3 runs to 15 residues. CDR1 MNHEY and CDR2 SMNVEV come from the germline V gene (reference sequence). The CDR3 nucleotides read TGTGCCAGCAGTTTATTCTGGACAGGGGACGACGAGCAGTACTTC. Amino acids: CASSLFWTGDDEQYF.

The gene calls are TRBV29-1 and TRBJ2-7; 7 positions match TRBD1. Germline loops: CDR1 SQVTM, CDR2 ANQGSEA. The V segment lost 3 bases and the J segment 1 base; nucleotides outside the gene matches: 6. CDR3 length: 14 residues. The CDR3 here is CSVDSAGGSYEQYF. CDR3 sequence (DNA): TGCAGCGTTGATTCGGCAGGGGGTTCCTACGAGCAGTACTTC.

The chain couples TRBV28 to TRBJ1-6, with D maybe TRBD1 (5 bases). Germline CDR1 MDHEN, CDR2 SYDVKM. V was cut by 8 bases and J by 0 bases, with 11 bases left in between. The CDR3 length is 15 residues. The CDR3 DNA reads as TGTGCCAGCCACGAAGGGGCCTCCTATAATTCACCCCTCCACTTT. Amino acids: CASHEGASYNSPLHF.

This chain links TRBV18 with TRBJ1-3, with D unclear. The CDR3 contains 16 residues. Trimming took off 1 base at V and 0 bases at J, with 10 bases between the two ends. Germline-derived CDR1 and CDR2 are KGHSH and LQKENI. The CDR3 spells CASSPLGPRSGNTIYF. The CDR3 nucleotides are TGTGCCAGCTCACCACTTGGTCCGCGCTCTGGAAACACCATATATTTT.

This sequence joins TRBV27 and TRBJ1-5; a weak D match, TRBD1 (5 bases). The CDR3 is 17 amino acids. Deletions cut 1 base from V and 5 bases from J, with 18 bases between. Germline CDR1 reads MNHEY; CDR2 reads SMNVEV (reference sequence). The DNA for the CDR3 is TGTGCCAGCAGTTTATACCCCCAGGGAACAGACGATCAGCCCCAGCATTTT. Translation: CASSLYPQGTDDQPQHF.

The rearrangement uses TRBV5-1 and TRBJ2-3, with D perhaps matching TRBD1 (5 bases). Trimming removed 4 bases at V and 1 base at J, with 19 bases between. Germline CDR1 SGHRS, CDR2 YFSETQ. The CDR3 covers 17 residues. CDR3 residues: CASSRAVGQGGTDTQYF. The CDR3 DNA reads TGCGCCAGCAGCAGGGCCGTTGGGCAGGGCGGCACAGATACGCAGTATTTT.

The chain couples TRBV4-2 to TRBJ2-1; D is unresolved. Germline CDR1 reads LGHNA; CDR2 reads YNFKEQ. The V end was cut by 4 bases, the J end by 4 bases, with 5 bases between. The CDR3 is 12 residues long. Here the CDR3 DNA reads TGTGCCAGCAGCCCTTATTACAATGAGCAGTTCTTC. This codes for CASSPYYNEQFF.